The entry that follows covers one T cell receptor (beta chain) sequence. V lost 1 base and J 6 bases, leaving 13 bases between the germline ends. The V gene's germline CDR1 is SGHRS and CDR2 YFSETQ. This CDR3 contains 14 residues. This sample is part of a study of OX40 agonist ivuxolimab in advanced cancers. TCRdb keeps only in-frame clones here, not all; method: immunoSEQ multiplex PCR. The sample contains 63,000 or so clones, around 88% of which appear only once. This receptor was taken from an adult with an advanced solid tumor such as melanoma, head and neck, liver or kidney cancer. V is TRBV5-1 and J is TRBJ1-2; D is possibly TRBD1 (6 bases). Specimen: CD4+ or CD8+ T cells sorted from blood, collected in a trial of the OX40 agonist ivuxolimab. DNA for the CDR3: TGCGCCAGCAGCTTGAGGCGGCCAGGGGATGGCTACACCTTC. Translated: CASSLRRPGDGYTF.